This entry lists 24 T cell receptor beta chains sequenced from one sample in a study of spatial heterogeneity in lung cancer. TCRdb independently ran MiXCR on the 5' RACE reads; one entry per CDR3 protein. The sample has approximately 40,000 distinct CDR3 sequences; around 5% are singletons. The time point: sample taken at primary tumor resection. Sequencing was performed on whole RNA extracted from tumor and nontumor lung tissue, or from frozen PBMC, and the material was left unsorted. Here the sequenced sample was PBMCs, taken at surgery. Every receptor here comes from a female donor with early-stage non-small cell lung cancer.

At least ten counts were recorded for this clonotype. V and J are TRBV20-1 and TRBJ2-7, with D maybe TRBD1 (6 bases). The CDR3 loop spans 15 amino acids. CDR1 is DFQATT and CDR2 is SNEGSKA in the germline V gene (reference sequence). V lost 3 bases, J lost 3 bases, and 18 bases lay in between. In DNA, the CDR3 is TGCAGTGCTAGCCCCTACAGGGACATGGGCTACGAGCAGTACTTC. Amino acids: CSASPYRDMGYEQYF.

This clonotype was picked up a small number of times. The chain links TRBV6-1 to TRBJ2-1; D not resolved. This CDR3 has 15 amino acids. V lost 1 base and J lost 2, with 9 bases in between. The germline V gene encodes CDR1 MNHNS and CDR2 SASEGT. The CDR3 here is CASSEVSATYNEQFF. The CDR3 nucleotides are TGTGCCAGCAGTGAAGTGAGTGCTACCTACAATGAGCAGTTCTTC.

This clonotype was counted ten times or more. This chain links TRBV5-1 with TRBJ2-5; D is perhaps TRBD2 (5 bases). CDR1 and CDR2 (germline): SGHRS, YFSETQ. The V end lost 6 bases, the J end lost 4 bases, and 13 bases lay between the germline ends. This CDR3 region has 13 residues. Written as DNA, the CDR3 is TGCGCCAGCATAAGAGGGATCGGAGAGACCCAGTACTTC. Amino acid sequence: CASIRGIGETQYF. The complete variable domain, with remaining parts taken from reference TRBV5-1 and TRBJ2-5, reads KAGVTQTPRYLIKTRGQQVTLSCSPISGHRSVSWYQQTPGQGLQFLFEYFSETQRNKGNFPGRFSGRQFSNSRSEMNVSTLELGDSALYLCASIRGIGETQYFGPGTRLLVL.

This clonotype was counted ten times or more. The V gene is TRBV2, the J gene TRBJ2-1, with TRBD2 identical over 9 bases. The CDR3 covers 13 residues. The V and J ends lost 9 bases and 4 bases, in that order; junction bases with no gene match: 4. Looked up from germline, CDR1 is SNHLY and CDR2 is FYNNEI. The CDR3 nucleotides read TGTGCCAGTGCAGCGGGAGGATACAATGAGCAGTTCTTC. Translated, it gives CASAAGGYNEQFF. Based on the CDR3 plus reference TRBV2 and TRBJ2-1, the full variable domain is EPEVTQTPSHQVTQMGQEVILRCVPISNHLYFYWYRQILGQKVEFLVSFYNNEISEKSEIFDDQFSVERPDGSNFTLKIRSTKLEDSAMYFCASAAGGYNEQFFGPGTRLTVL.

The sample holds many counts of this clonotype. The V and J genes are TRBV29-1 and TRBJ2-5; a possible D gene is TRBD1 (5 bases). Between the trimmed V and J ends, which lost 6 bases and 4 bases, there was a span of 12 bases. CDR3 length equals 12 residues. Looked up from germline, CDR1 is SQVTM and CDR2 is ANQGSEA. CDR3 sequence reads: CSVATGGETQYF. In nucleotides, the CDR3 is TGCAGCGTCGCCACAGGCGGAGAGACCCAGTACTTC.

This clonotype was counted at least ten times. The CDR3, as DNA: TGCGCCAGCAGCCAAGATCCTAGCGACTACACAGATACGCAGTATTTT. As protein: CASSQDPSDYTDTQYF. The V and J genes are TRBV4-3 and TRBJ2-3, with D maybe TRBD2 (6 bases). This CDR3 has 16 amino acids. V gave up 0 bases and J gave up 2 bases, with 12 bases separating them. Germline CDR1 LGHNA, CDR2 YSLEER.

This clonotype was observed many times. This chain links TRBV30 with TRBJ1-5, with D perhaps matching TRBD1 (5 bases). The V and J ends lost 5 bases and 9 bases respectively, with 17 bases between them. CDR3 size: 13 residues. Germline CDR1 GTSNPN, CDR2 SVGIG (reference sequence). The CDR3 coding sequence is TGTGCCTGGGGCAGACGGGACCAACGGCCCCAGCATTTT. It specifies CAWGRRDQRPQHF.

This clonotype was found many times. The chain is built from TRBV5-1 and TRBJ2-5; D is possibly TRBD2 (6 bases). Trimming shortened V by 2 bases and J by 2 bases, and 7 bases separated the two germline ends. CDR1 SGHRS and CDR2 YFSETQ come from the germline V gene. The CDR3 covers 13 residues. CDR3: CASSFGGQETQYF. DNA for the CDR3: TGCGCCAGCAGCTTCGGGGGTCAAGAGACCCAGTACTTC.

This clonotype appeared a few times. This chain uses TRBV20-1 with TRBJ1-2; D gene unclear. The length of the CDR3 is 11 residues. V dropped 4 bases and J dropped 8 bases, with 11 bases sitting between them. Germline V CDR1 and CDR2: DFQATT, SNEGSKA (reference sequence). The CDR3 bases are TGCAGTGCTAATTGGGAGGTCGGCTACACCTTC. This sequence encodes CSANWEVGYTF.

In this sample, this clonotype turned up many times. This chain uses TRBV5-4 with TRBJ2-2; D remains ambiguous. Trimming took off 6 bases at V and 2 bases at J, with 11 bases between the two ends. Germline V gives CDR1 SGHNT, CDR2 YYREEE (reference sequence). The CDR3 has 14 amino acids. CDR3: CASNAFSNTGELFF. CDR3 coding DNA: TGTGCCAGCAACGCCTTTTCCAACACCGGGGAGCTGTTTTTT.

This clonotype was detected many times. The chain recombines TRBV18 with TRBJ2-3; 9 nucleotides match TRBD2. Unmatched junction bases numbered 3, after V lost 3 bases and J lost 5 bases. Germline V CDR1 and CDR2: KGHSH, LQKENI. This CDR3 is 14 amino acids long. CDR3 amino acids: CASSPDSGRDTQYF. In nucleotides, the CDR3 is TGTGCCAGCTCACCGGATAGCGGGAGAGATACGCAGTATTTT.

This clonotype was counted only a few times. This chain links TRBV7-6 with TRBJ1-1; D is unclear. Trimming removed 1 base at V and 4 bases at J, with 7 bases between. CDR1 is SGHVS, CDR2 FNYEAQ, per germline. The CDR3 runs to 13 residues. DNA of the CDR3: TGTGCCAGCAGCTTAGAGGTCTCCACTGAAGCTTTCTTT. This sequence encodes CASSLEVSTEAFF.

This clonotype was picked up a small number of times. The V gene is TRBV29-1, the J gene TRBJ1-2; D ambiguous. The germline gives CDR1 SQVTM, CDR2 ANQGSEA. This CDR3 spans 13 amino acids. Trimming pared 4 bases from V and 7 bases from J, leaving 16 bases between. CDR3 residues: CSVVLPGYGGYTF. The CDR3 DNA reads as TGCAGCGTTGTCCTACCGGGGTACGGTGGCTACACCTTC.

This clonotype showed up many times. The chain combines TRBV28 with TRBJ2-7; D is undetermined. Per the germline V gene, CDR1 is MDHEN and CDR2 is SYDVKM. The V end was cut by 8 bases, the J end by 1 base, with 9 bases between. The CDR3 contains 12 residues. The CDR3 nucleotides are TGTGCCAGCGGCACTTTTTCCTACGAGCAGTACTTC. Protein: CASGTFSYEQYF.

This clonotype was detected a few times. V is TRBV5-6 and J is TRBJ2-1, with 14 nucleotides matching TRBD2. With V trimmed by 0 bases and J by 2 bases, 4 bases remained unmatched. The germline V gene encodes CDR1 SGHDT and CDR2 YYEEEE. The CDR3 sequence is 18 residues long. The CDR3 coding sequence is TGTGCCAGCAGCTTGGGACTAGCGGGGGGGCCCCCCTACAATGAGCAGTTCTTC. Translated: CASSLGLAGGPPYNEQFF.

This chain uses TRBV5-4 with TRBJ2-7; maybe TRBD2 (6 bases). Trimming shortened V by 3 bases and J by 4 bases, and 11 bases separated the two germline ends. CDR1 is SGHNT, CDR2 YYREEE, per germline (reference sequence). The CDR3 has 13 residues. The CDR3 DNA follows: TGTGCCAGCAGCTGGCGGGGTCGATACGAGCAGTACTTC. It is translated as CASSWRGRYEQYF.

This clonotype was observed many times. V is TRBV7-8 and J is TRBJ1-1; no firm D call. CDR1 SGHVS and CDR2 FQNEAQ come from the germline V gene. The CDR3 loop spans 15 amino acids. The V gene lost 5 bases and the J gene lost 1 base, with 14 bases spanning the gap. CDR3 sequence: CASSHRGRTNTEAFF. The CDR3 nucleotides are TGTGCCAGCAGCCACCGGGGAAGGACGAACACTGAAGCTTTCTTT.

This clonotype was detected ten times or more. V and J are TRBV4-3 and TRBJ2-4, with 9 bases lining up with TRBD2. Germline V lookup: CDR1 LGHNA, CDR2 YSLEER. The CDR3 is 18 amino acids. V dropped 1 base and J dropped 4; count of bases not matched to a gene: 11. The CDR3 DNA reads TGCGCCAGCAGCCAAGGTAGTCCGCGGGAGGGCTTTAAAAACATTCAGTACTTC. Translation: CASSQGSPREGFKNIQYF.

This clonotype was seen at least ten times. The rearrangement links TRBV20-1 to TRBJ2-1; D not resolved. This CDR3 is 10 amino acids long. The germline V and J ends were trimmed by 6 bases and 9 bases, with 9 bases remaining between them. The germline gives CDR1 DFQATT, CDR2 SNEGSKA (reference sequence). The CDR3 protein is CSAYSFEQFF. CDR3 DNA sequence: TGCAGTGCCTACAGCTTTGAGCAGTTCTTC.

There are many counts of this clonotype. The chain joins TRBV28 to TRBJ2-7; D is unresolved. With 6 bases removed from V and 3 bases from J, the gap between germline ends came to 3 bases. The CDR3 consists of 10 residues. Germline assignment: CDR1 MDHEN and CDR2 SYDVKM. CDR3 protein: CASSNYEQYF. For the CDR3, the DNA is TGTGCCAGCAGCAACTACGAGCAGTACTTC. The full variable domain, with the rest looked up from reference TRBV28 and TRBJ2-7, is DVKVTQSSRYLVKRTGEKVFLECVQDMDHENMFWYRQDPGLGLRLIYFSYDVKMKEKGDIPEGYSVSREKKERFSLILESASTNQTSMYLCASSNYEQYFGPGTRLTVT.

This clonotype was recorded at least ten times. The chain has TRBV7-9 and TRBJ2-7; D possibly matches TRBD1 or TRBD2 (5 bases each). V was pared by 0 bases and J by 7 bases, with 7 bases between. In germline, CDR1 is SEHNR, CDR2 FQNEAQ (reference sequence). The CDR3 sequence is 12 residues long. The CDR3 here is CASSLAEGEQYF. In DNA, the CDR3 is TGTGCCAGCAGCTTAGCTGAGGGGGAGCAGTACTTC.

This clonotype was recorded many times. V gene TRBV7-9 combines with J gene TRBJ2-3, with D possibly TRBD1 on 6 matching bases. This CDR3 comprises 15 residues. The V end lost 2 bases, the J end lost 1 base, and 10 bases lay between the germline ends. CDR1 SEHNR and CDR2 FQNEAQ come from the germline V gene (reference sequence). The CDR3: CASSLSWTGTDTQYF. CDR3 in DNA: TGTGCCAGCAGCTTAAGTTGGACAGGCACAGATACGCAGTATTTT.

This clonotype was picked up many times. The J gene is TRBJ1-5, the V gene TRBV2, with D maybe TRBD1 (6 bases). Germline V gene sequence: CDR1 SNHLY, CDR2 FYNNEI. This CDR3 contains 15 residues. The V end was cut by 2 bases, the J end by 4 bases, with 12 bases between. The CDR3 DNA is TGTGCCAGCAGTGAAAAAGGGGGACGTAATCAGCCCCAGCATTTT. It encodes CASSEKGGRNQPQHF.

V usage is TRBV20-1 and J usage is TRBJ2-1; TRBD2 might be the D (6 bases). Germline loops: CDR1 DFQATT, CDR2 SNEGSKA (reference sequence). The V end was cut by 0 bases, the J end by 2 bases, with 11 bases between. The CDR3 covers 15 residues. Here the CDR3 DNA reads TGCAGTGCTAGAGATCTAGCGTATGCCTACAATGAGCAGTTCTTC. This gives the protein CSARDLAYAYNEQFF.